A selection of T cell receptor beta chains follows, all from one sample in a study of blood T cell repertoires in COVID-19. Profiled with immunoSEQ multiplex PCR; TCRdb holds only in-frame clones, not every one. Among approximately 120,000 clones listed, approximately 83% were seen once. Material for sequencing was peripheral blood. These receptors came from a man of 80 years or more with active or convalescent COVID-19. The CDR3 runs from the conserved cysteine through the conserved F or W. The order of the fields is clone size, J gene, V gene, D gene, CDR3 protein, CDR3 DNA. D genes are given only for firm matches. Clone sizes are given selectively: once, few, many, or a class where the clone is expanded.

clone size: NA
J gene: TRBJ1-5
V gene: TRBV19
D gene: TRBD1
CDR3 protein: CASSMTGNQPQHF
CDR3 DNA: TGTGCCAGTAGTATGACAGGGAATCAGCCCCAGCATTTT

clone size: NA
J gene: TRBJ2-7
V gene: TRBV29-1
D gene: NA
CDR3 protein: CSVGTSSPYEQYF
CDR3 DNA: TGCAGCGTTGGGACTTCCTCTCCCTACGAGCAGTACTTC

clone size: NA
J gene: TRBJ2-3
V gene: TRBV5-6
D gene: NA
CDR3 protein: CASTLGGGATGTDTQYF
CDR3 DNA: TGTGCCAGCACCCTGGGGGGTGGGGCTACAGGCACAGATACGCAGTATTTT

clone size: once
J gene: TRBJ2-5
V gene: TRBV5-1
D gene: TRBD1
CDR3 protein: CASSPTGGGETQYF
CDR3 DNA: TGCGCCAGCAGCCCCACAGGGGGCGGGGAGACCCAGTACTTC

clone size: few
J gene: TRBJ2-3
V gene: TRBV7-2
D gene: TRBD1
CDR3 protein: CASSLTGTALSNTQYF
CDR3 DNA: TGTGCCAGCAGCTTAACCGGGACAGCCTTATCTAATACGCAGTATTTT

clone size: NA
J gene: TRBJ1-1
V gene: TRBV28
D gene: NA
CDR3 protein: CASSSGARAFF
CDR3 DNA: TGTGCCAGCAGCTCAGGGGCCAGGGCTTTCTTT

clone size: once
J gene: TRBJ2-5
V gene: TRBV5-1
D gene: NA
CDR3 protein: CASSFTGKETQYF
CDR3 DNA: TGCGCCAGCAGCTTTACAGGGAAAGAGACCCAGTACTTC

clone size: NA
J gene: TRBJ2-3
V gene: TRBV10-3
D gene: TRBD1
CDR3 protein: CAISGAQGPSTDTQYF
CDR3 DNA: TGTGCCATCAGTGGGGCACAGGGGCCTAGCACAGATACGCAGTATTTT

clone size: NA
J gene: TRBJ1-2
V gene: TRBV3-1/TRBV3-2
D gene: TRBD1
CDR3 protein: CASSQDQGQDYYGYTF
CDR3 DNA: TGTGCCAGCAGCCAAGATCAAGGACAGGATTACTATGGCTACACCTTC

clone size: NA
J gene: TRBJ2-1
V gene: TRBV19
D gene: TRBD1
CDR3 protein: CASRRPGQVYNEQFF
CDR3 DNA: TGTGCCAGTAGAAGGCCGGGACAGGTTTACAATGAGCAGTTCTTC

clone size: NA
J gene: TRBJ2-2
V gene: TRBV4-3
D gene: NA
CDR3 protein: CASSQLLNTGELFF
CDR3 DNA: TGCGCCAGCAGCCAACTCCTAAACACCGGGGAGCTGTTTTTT

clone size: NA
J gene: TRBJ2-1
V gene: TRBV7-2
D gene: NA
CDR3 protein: CASSPPGSAYNEQFF
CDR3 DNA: TGTGCCAGCAGCCCCCCGGGTTCGGCCTACAATGAGCAGTTCTTC

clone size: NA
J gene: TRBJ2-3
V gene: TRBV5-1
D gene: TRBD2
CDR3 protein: CASSKGGGASTDTQYF
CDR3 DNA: TGCGCCAGCAGCAAGGGCGGGGGGGCGAGCACAGATACGCAGTATTTT

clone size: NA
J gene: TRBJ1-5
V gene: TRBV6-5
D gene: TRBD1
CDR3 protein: CASARGLGPQHF
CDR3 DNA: TGTGCCAGCGCTAGGGGGCTGGGGCCCCAGCATTTT

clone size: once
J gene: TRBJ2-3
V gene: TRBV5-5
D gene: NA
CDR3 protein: CASSTSTDTQYF
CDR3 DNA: TGTGCCAGCAGCACTAGCACAGATACGCAGTATTTT

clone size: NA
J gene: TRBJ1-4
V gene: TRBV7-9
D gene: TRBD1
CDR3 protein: CASSSTGANEKLFF
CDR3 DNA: TGTGCCAGCAGCTCGACAGGGGCTAATGAAAAACTGTTTTTT

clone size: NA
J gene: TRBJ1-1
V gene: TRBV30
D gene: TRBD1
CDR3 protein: CAWSPRDRGWNTEAFF
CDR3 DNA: TGTGCCTGGAGTCCCCGGGACAGGGGGTGGAACACTGAAGCTTTCTTT

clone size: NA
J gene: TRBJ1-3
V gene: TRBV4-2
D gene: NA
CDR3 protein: CASSSRDKMGENTIYF
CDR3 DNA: TGTGCCAGCAGCTCCCGGGACAAAATGGGGGAAAACACCATATATTTT

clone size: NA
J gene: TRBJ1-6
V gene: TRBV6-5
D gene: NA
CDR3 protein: CASSYEGASNSPLHF
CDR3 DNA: TGTGCCAGCAGTTACGAAGGGGCGTCAAATTCACCCCTCCACTTT

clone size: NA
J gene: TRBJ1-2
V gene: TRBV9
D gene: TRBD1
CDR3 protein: CASSVGTGGVDYGYTF
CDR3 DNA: TGTGCCAGCAGCGTAGGGACAGGGGGCGTGGACTATGGCTACACCTTC

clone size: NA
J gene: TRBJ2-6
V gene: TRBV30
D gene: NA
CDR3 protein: CAWMGLLGSGSGANVLTF
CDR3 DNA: TGTGCCTGGATGGGTCTTCTGGGCAGTGGCTCTGGGGCCAACGTCCTGACTTTC

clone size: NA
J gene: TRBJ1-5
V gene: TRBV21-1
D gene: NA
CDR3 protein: CASSKDSDRADQPQHF
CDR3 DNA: TGTGCCAGCAGCAAAGATTCAGACAGGGCCGATCAGCCCCAGCATTTT

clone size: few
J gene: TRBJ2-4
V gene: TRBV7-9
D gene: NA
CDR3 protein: CASSLESTGLYF
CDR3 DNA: TGTGCCAGCAGCTTAGAGAGTACAGGGCTGTACTTC

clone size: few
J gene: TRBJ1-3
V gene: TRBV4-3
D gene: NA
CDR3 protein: CASSQDPLAGLSGNTIYF
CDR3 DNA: TGCGCCAGCAGCCAAGATCCGCTCGCGGGGTTGTCTGGAAACACCATATATTTT

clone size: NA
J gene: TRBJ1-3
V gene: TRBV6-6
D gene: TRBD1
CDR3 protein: CASSTQGPSSGNTIYF
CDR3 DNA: TGTGCCAGCAGTACACAGGGGCCGAGCTCTGGAAACACCATATATTTT

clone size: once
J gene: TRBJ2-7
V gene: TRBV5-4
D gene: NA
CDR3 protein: CASSAPGVYEQYF
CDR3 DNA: TGTGCCAGCAGCGCGCCGGGGGTCTACGAGCAGTACTTC

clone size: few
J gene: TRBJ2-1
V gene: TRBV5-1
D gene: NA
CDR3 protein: CASSLGSEDEQFF
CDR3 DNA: TGCGCCAGCAGCTTGGGGAGTGAAGATGAGCAGTTCTTC

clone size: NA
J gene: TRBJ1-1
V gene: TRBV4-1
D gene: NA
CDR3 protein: CASSQVPWNTEAFF
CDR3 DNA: TGCGCCAGCAGCCAAGTCCCCTGGAACACTGAAGCTTTCTTT

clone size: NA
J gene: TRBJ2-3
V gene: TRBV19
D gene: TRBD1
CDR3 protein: CASSLDREVGTDTQYF
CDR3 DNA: TGTGCCAGTAGTCTGGACAGGGAAGTTGGCACAGATACGCAGTATTTT

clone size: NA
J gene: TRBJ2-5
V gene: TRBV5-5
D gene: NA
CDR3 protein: CASSLTTGNRETQYF
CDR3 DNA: TGTGCCAGCAGCTTGACCACTGGGAACAGGGAGACCCAGTACTTC

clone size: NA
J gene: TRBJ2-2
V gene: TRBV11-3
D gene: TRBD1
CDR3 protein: CASSPRTGTGELFF
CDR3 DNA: TGTGCCAGCAGCCCCCGGACAGGCACCGGGGAGCTGTTTTTT

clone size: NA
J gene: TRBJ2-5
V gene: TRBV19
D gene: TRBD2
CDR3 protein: CASRTAGGPGETQYF
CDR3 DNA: TGTGCCAGTAGAACAGCGGGAGGGCCTGGGGAGACCCAGTACTTC

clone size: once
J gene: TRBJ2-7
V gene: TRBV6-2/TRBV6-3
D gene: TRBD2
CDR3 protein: CASSSLAGGYEQYF
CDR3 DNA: TGTGCCAGCAGTTCACTAGCGGGGGGATACGAGCAGTACTTC

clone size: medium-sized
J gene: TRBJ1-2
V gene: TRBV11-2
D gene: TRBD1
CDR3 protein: CASSLVGQWNYGYTF
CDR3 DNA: TGTGCCAGCAGCTTAGTGGGACAGTGGAACTATGGCTACACCTTC

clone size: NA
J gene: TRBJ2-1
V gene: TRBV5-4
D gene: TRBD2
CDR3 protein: CASSGGLGVNEQFF
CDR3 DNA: TGTGCCAGCAGCGGGGGACTAGGGGTCAATGAGCAGTTCTTC

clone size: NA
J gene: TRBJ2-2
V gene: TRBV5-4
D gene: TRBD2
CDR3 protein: CASSPTSGRADTGELFF
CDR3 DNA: TGTGCCAGCAGCCCCACTAGCGGAAGGGCGGACACCGGGGAGCTGTTTTTT

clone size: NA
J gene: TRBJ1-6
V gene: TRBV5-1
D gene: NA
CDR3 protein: CASSLGPGAINSPLHF
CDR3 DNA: TGCGCCAGCAGCTTGGGCCCAGGGGCTATTAATTCACCCCTCCACTTT

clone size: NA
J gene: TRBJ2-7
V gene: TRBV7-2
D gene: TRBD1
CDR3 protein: CASSLVGTGSYEQYF
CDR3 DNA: TGTGCCAGCAGCTTAGTTGGGACAGGCTCCTACGAGCAGTACTTC

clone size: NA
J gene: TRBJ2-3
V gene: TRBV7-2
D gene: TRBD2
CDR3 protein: CASSARTSGGVPDTQYF
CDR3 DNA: TGTGCCAGCAGCGCCCGGACTAGCGGGGGGGTTCCAGATACGCAGTATTTT